This TCR beta chain came from a study of T cells in Graves' hyperthyroidism and ophthalmopathy. Amplified TCR beta CDR3 regions came from RNA transcripts. During a first-round RT-PCR of the TCR CDR3, the HTBI primer set was used. TCRdb re-called the multiplex PCR reads with MiXCR, one entry per CDR3 protein. The top ten hold approximately 29% of the sample, which has around 430,000 distinct CDR3 sequences, more than 12% seen once. The table lists this clonotype with many counts. Germline V gene data show CDR1 as LGHDT and CDR2 as YNNKEL (reference sequence). The CDR3 contains 18 residues. Between the trimmed V and J ends, which lost 1 base and 4 bases, there was a span of 20 bases.

This rearrangement joins TRBV3-1 to TRBJ2-1; D is uncertain. This clonotype was sampled from a woman aged 25 to 39 with Graves' hyperthyroidism. The sequencing sample was made of blood. As DNA, the CDR3 is TGTGCCAGCAGCCAAGTTATAGGTGGGATGGCTTATTACAATGAGCAGTTCTTC. Translating gives CASSQVIGGMAYYNEQFF.